Given below is one T cell receptor (beta chain) in context. Its antigen is not known. V dropped 5 bases and J dropped 1; count of bases not matched to a gene: 6. CDR1 LNHDA and CDR2 SQIVND come from the germline V gene (reference sequence). There are 18 residues in the CDR3. These data are taken from a study of T cell responses to AZD1222 COVID-19 vaccine. Study-level results: Breadth and depth of Spike-specific TCRs rose after two AZD1222 doses. Baseline testing showed seropositivity in only a handful of AZD1222 recipients. Nearly half of spike-specific TCRs reportedly target variant regions that are unmutated in the B.1.351 and B.1.1.7 variants.

The data were produced by immunoSEQ multiplex PCR, yet TCRdb's version contains in-frame clones alone and is incomplete. The sample has some 130,000 clones, roughly 92% seen once. This TCR derives from an adult who received the AZD1222 COVID-19 vaccine. The chain employs TRBV19 and TRBJ2-1; TRBD2 aligns across 15 bases. The sequencing used peripheral blood, collected 28 days after the second AZD1222 dose. The CDR3 nucleotides are TGTGCCAGTAGTCCCGGACTAGCGGGAGGGCGGTCCTACAATGAGCAGTTCTTC. It is translated as CASSPGLAGGRSYNEQFF.